The subject of this entry is one TCR beta chain. Its antigen is not identified. This CDR3 is built from 17 residues. In germline, CDR1 is LGHNT, CDR2 FRNRAP. With V trimmed by 2 bases and J by 6 bases, 13 bases remained unmatched. The repertoire was sequenced with immunoSEQ multiplex PCR; TCRdb's copy has only in-frame clones and lacks some. The sample lists 35,000 to 55,000 clones, around 80% occurring once. The data were obtained in a study of T cell responses to AZD1222 COVID-19 vaccine. Notes on the study in general: Researchers took repertoire samples only after the peak T cell response had come. Spike-specific TCR breadth rose after two AZD1222 doses, and depth rose as well.

The sequence came from an adult who received the MenACWY meningococcal vaccine as a control. V is TRBV12-5 and J is TRBJ2-7; 10 bases map to TRBD1. Material: peripheral blood, obtained 28 days after the second dose of the MenACWY control vaccine. CDR3 sequence (DNA): TGTGCTAGTGGTTTGAAGGCGCCGGGACAGGGGTCTGGCGAGCAGTACTTC. Its protein is CASGLKAPGQGSGEQYF. Using reference TRBV12-5 and TRBJ2-7 for the parts outside the CDR3, the full variable domain is DARVTQTPRHKVTEMGQEVTMRCQPILGHNTVFWYRQTMMQGLELLAYFRNRAPLDDSGMPKDRFSAEMPDATLATLKIQPSEPRDSAVYFCASGLKAPGQGSGEQYFGPGTRLTVT.